A single sample gave rise to the 5 T cell receptor beta chains below, sequenced in a study of vaccination effects on CD4 cells after COVID-19. These receptors have no known antigen. Sequencing followed a ViraFEST assay step that expanded antigen-specific CD4+ T cells with viral peptide pools. The culture ran for under eleven days, and then CD4+ T cells were isolated. Each vaccine recipient was nucleocapsid antibody negative and had no prior SARS-CoV-2 infection. Generated by immunoSEQ multiplex PCR, the TCRdb table keeps only in-frame clones and is missing some. Found here are approximately 40,000 clones, 70% of them singletons; the top ten hold approximately 22%. The starting material was CD4+ T cells from PBMCs cultured with SARS-CoV-2 spike peptides, obtained before COVID-19 vaccination. The source of these receptors is a human donor who received a COVID-19 vaccine.

V usage is TRBV28 and J usage is TRBJ2-4, with TRBD2 as a possible D gene (6 bases). This CDR3 is built from 17 residues. Germline loops: CDR1 MDHEN, CDR2 SYDVKM. Trimming stripped 4 bases from V and 0 bases from J, with 16 bases between. The CDR3 bases are TGTGCCAGCAGTTCCTACCACGGGACTCTAGCCAAAAACATTCAGTACTTC. Its translation is CASSSYHGTLAKNIQYF. Drawing the rest from reference TRBV28 and TRBJ2-4, the complete variable domain is DVKVTQSSRYLVKRTGEKVFLECVQDMDHENMFWYRQDPGLGLRLIYFSYDVKMKEKGDIPEGYSVSREKKERFSLILESASTNQTSMYLCASSSYHGTLAKNIQYFGAGTRLSVL.

The V and J genes are TRBV6-5 and TRBJ2-2; D is unclear. The V end lost 2 bases, the J end lost 6 bases, and 13 bases lay between the germline ends. CDR3 length equals 15 residues. Germline CDR1 is MNHEY and CDR2 is SVGAGI. The CDR3 DNA is TGTGCCAGCAGTTACGGGCTAGGGTTCTCCGGGGAGCTGTTTTTT. It specifies CASSYGLGFSGELFF.

The chain links TRBV19 to TRBJ2-3; D assignment may be TRBD1 or TRBD2 (5 bases each). V shed 6 bases and J shed 4 bases, with 11 bases lying between them. The CDR3 extends over 13 amino acids. The germline V gene encodes CDR1 LNHDA and CDR2 SQIVND (reference sequence). The CDR3 spells CASRSGPADTQYF. CDR3 nucleotides: TGTGCCAGTAGATCGGGGCCGGCAGATACGCAGTATTTT.

The rearrangement uses TRBV2 and TRBJ2-5; either TRBD1 or TRBD2 may supply D (5 bases each). From germline, CDR1 is SNHLY and CDR2 FYNNEI. Between the trimmed V and J ends, which lost 6 bases and 1 base, there was a span of 12 bases. CDR3 length: 14 residues. This CDR3 reads CASSSGPSQETQYF. CDR3 sequence (DNA): TGTGCCAGCAGCTCGGGACCCAGCCAAGAGACCCAGTACTTC.

The gene calls are TRBV4-1 and TRBJ2-3, with D possibly being TRBD1 (6 bases). Germline CDR1 is MGHRA and CDR2 is YSYEKL. Trimming removed 6 bases from V and 0 bases from J, with 16 bases in between. The CDR3 spans 16 residues. The CDR3: CASSYRWGPSTDTQYF. DNA of the CDR3: TGCGCCAGCAGTTATAGGTGGGGGCCGAGCACAGATACGCAGTATTTT.